This T cell receptor (beta chain) was found in a study of regulatory T cells in long-lasting Graves disease. For this clonotype: This likely traces to a read error, being one base from a far larger clone.

Germline trimming cut 8 bases from V and 1 base from J; bases unmatched to any gene: 11. CDR3 length: 19 residues. The germline gives CDR1 MNHEY, CDR2 SMNVEV (reference sequence). According to the study, TCR beta libraries were built with iRepertoire HTBI primers and CDR3-region Arm-PCR. TCRdb redid the calling of the multiplex PCR reads with MiXCR, one entry per CDR3 protein. Of fewer than 650,000 distinct CDR3 sequences in the sample, 15% to 20% are singletons; the top ten hold about 12%. Time point specified: newly diagnosed GD, antithyroid drugs for less than 3 months. The authors made the TCR library using RNA they extracted from PBMCs. The same sample was also studied in work on T cells in Graves' hyperthyroidism and ophthalmopathy.

The J gene is TRBJ2-1, the V gene TRBV27; 16 bases match TRBD2. This specimen consisted of peripheral blood mononuclear cells (PBMCs), obtained at new diagnosis, from a patient treated with antithyroid drugs. The sequence came from a man younger than 35 with Graves disease. The CDR3 reads CASGSLGTSGRGSYNEQFF. CDR3 in DNA: TGTGCCAGCGGCTCCCTAGGGACTAGCGGGAGGGGATCCTACAATGAGCAGTTCTTC.